This T cell receptor beta chain was observed in a study of T cell clonotyping in hematopoietic cell transplantation. V was cut by 1 base and J by 7 bases, with 11 bases left in between. CDR1 is SNHLY and CDR2 is FYNNEI in the germline V gene. The CDR3 spans 14 residues. This table comes from immunoSEQ multiplex PCR, and its TCRdb copy is limited to in-frame clones, with some not included. The table includes 15,000 or so clones, approximately 87% detected once. Notes on this clone: The antigen is unknown.

Study-level points and caveats: Few recipient clonotypes overlapped donors; over 95% were de novo at given depth. No sorting was done, leaving CD4 and CD8 contributions mixed. Recipient TCR diversity dropped after transplant; expanded clonotypes rose from day 30 to 180.

This chain links TRBV2 with TRBJ1-5; the D is unclear. Sequenced input: peripheral blood mononuclear cells. The TCR originated in a man aged 50 to 60 in good health. Some clones in this sample may be carry-over from other donors' samples. The CDR3 bases are TGTGCCAGCAGTGAAGGGGGTGCTATCCAGCCCCAGCATTTT. Encoded protein: CASSEGGAIQPQHF.